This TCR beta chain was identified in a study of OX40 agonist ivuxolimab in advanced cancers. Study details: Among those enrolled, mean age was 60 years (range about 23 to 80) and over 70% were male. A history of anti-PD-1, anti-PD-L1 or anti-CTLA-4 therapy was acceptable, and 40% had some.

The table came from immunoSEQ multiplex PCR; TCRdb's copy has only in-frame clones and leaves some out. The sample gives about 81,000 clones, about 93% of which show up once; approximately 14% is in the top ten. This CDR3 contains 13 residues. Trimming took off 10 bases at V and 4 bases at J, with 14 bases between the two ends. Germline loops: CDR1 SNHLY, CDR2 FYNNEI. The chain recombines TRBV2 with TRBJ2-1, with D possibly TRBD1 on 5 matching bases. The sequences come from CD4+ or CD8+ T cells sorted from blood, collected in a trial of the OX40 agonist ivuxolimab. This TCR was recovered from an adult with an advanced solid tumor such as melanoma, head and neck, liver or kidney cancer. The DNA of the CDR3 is TGTGCCACAGACAGTGGTTCGTACAATGAGCAGTTCTTC. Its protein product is CATDSGSYNEQFF.